The present T cell receptor beta chain was sequenced within a study of control samples from healthy donors and cancer patients. Method: immunoSEQ multiplex PCR; TCRdb's copy keeps in-frame clones and lacks some. This sample yields roughly 76,000 clones, of which approximately 93% are seen a single time; 1.3% belongs to the top ten. This clone was seen a single time. CDR1 and CDR2 (germline): MDHEN, SYDVKM. The CDR3 extends over 11 amino acids. The V gene lost 9 bases and the J gene lost 8 bases, with 11 bases spanning the gap. Sequencing was done on a sample of PBMCs. The source is a woman aged 40-49 years with lung cancer. V and J are TRBV28 and TRBJ1-5, with D maybe TRBD1 (5 bases). CDR3 sequence reads: CASTRGEPQHF. The CDR3 bases are TGTGCCAGTACCCGGGGGGAGCCCCAGCATTTT.